The subject of this entry is one T cell receptor (beta chain). Repertoires were generated with immunoSEQ multiplex PCR, while TCRdb's copy carries only in-frame clones and drops some. The sample shows under 150,000 clones, roughly 90% of them seen only once. Trimming cost V 5 bases and J 0 bases, with 15 bases left between them. The germline V gene encodes CDR1 SGHVS and CDR2 FQNEAQ. There are 16 residues in the CDR3. The data derive from a study of T cell responses to AZD1222 COVID-19 vaccine. The chain combines TRBV7-8 with TRBJ2-3; perhaps TRBD2 as D (6 bases). The sample here was peripheral blood, taken on day 0 of AZD1222 vaccination. The clonotype comes from an adult in good health. The CDR3 is CASSGRLVTSTDTQYF. The CDR3 bases are TGTGCCAGCAGCGGTCGACTAGTCACAAGCACAGATACGCAGTATTTT.